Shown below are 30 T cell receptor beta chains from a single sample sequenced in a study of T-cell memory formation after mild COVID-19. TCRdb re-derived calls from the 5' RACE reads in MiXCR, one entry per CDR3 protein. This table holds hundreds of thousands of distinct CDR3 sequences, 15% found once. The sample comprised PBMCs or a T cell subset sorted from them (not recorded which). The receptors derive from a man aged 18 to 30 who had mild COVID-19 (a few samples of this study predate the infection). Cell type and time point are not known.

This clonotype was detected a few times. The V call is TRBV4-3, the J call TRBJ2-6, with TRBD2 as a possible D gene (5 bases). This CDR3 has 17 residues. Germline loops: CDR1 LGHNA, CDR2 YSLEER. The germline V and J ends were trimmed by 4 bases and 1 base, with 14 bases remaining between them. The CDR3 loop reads CASSLLPSQSGANVLTF. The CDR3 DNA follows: TGCGCCAGCAGCCTCCTCCCTAGCCAGTCTGGGGCCAACGTCCTGACTTTC.

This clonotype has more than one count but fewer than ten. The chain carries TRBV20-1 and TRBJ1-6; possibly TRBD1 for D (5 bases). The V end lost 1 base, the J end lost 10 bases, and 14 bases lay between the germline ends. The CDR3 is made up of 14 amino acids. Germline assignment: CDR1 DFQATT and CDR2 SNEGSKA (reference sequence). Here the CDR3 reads CSARATDPYSPLHF. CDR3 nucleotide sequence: TGCAGTGCTAGAGCGACAGATCCTTACTCACCCCTCCACTTT.

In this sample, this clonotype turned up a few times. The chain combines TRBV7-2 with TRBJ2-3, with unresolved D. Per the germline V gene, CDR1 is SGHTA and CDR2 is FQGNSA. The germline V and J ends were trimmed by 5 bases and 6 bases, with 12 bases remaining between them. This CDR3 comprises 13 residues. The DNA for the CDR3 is TGTGCCAGCAGCCAACCACCGTCCGATACGCAGTATTTT. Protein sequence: CASSQPPSDTQYF.

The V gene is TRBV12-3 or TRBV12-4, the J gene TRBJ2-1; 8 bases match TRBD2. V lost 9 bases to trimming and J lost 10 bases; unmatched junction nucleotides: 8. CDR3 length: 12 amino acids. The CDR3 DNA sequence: TGTGCCAGTCTCGCGGGGGGCGAGGAGCAGTTCTTC. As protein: CASLAGGEEQFF.

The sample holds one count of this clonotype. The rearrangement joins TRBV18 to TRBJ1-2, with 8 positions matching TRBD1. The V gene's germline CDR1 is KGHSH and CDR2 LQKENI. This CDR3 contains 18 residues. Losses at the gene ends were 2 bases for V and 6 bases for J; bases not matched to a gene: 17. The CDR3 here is CASSPRQGARVGMDGYTF. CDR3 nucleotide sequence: TGTGCCAGCTCACCAAGGCAGGGGGCGCGAGTTGGGATGGATGGCTACACCTTC.

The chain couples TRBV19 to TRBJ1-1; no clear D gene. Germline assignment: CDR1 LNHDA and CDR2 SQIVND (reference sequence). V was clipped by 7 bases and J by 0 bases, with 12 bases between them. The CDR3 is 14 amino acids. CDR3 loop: CASKGSPMNTEAFF. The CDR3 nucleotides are TGTGCCAGTAAAGGCAGCCCTATGAACACTGAAGCTTTCTTT.

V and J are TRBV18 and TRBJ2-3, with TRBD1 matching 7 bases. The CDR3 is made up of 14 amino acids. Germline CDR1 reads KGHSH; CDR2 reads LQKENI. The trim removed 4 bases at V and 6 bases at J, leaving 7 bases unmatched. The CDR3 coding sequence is TGTGCCAGCTCACTTACGGACAGGATTGATACGCAGTATTTT. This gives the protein CASSLTDRIDTQYF.

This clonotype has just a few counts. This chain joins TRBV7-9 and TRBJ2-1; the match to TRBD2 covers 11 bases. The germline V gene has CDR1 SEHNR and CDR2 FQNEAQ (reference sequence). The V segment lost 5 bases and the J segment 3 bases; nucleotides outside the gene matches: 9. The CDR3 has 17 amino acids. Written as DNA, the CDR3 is TGTGCCAGCAGCGACATTAGCGGGGGGGCCTACTACAATGAGCAGTTCTTC. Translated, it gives CASSDISGGAYYNEQFF. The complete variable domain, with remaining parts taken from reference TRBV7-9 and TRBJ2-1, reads DTGVSQNPRHKITKRGQNVTFRCDPISEHNRLYWYRQTLGQGPEFLTYFQNEAQLEKSRLLSDRFSAERPKGSFSTLEIQRTEQGDSAMYLCASSDISGGAYYNEQFFGPGTRLTVL.

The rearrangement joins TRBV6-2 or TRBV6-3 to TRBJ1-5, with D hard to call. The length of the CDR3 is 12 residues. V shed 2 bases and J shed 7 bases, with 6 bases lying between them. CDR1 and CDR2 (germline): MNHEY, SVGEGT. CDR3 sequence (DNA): TGTGCCAGCAGTTACCCGCGGCAGCCCCAGCATTTT. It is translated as CASSYPRQPQHF.

The CDR3 DNA sequence: TGCAGTGCCTCCGCGGGGGGTGGCGAGCAGTACGTC. Amino acid sequence: CSASAGGGEQYV. The chain couples TRBV20-1 to TRBJ2-7, with 8 bases identical to TRBD2. The germline V gene encodes CDR1 DFQATT and CDR2 SNEGSKA (reference sequence). The J segment lost 6 bases and the V segment lost 6 bases, leaving 7 bases of the junction unmatched. The CDR3 contains 12 residues.

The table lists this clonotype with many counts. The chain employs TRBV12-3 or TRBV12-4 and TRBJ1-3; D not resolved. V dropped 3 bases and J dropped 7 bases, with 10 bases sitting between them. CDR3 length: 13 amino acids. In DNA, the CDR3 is TGTGCCAGCAGTTTCCAACCCGGGAACACCATATATTTT. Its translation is CASSFQPGNTIYF.

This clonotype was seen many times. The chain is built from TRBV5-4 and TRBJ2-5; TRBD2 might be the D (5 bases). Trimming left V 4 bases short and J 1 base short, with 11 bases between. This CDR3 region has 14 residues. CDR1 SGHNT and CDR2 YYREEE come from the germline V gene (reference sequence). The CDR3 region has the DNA TGTGCCAGCAGCGGCCGACGGGGCCAAGAGACCCAGTACTTC. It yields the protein CASSGRRGQETQYF.

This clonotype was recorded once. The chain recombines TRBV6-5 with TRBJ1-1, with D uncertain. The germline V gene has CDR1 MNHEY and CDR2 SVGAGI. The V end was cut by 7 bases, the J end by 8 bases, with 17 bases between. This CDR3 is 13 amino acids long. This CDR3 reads CASTPAFRVEAFF. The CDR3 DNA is TGTGCCAGCACCCCGGCCTTTCGAGTAGAAGCTTTCTTT.

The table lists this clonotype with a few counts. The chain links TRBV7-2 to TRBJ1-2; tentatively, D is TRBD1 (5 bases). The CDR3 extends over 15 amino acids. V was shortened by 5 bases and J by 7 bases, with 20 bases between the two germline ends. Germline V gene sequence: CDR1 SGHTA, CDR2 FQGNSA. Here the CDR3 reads CASSPQEGAWFGYTF. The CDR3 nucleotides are TGTGCCAGCAGCCCCCAGGAAGGGGCATGGTTTGGCTACACCTTC.

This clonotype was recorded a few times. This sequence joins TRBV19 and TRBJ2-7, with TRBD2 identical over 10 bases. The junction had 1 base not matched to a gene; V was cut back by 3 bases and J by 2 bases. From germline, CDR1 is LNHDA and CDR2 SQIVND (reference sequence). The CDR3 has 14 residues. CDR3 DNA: TGTGCCAGTAGTATCCTAGCGGGGGCCTACGAGCAGTACTTC. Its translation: CASSILAGAYEQYF. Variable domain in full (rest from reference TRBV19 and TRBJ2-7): DGGITQSPKYLFRKEGQNVTLSCEQNLNHDAMYWYRQDPGQGLRLIYYSQIVNDFQKGDIAEGYSVSREKKESFPLTVTSAQKNPTAFYLCASSILAGAYEQYFGPGTRLTVT.

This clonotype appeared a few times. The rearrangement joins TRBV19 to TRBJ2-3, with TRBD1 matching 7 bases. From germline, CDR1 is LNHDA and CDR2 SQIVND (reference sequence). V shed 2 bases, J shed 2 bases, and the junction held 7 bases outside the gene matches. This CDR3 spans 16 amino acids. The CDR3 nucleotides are TGTGCCAGTAGTATACAACCGACAGGGTACACAGATACGCAGTATTTT. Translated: CASSIQPTGYTDTQYF.

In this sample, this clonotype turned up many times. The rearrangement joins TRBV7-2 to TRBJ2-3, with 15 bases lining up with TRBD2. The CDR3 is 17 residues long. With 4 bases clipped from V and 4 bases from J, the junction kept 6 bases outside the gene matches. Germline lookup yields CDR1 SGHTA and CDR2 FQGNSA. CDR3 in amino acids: CASSSGLAGGFADTQYF. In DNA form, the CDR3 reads TGTGCCAGCAGCTCCGGACTAGCGGGGGGGTTCGCAGATACGCAGTATTTT. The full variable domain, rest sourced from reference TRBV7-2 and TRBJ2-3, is GAGVSQSPSNKVTEKGKDVELRCDPISGHTALYWYRQSLGQGLEFLIYFQGNSAPDKSGLPSDRFSAERTGGSVSTLTIQRTQQEDSAVYLCASSSGLAGGFADTQYFGPGTRLTVL.

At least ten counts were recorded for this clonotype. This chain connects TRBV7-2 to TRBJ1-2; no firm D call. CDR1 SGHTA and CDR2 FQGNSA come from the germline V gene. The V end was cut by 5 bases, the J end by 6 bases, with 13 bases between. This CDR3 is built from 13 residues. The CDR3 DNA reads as TGTGCCAGCAGCCAGCCGCACAGCGATGGCTACACCTTC. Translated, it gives CASSQPHSDGYTF.

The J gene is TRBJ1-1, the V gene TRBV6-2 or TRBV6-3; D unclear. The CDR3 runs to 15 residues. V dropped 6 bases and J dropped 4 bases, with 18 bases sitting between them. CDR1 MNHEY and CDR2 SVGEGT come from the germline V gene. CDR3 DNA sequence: TGTGCCAGCAGCTACACTCGGGCGGGAAGCACTGAAGCTTTCTTT. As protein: CASSYTRAGSTEAFF.

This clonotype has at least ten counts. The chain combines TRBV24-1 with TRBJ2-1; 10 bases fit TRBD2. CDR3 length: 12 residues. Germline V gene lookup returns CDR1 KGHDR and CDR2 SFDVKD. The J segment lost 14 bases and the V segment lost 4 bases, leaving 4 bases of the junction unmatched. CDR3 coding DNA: TGTGCCACCAGTGACCCCGGGACTAGCGAGTTCTTC. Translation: CATSDPGTSEFF.

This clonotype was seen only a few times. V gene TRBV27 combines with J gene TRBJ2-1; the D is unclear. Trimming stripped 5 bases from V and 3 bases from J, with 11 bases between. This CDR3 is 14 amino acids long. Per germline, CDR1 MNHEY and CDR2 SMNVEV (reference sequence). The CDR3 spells CASSVRAFYNEQFF. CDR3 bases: TGTGCCAGCAGTGTACGGGCCTTCTACAATGAGCAGTTCTTC.

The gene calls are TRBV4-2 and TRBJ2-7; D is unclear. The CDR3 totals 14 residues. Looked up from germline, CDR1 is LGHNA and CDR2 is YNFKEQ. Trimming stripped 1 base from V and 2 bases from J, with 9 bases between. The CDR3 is CASSQGAGPYEQYF. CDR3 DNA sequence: TGTGCCAGCAGCCAAGGGGCCGGACCCTACGAGCAGTACTTC.

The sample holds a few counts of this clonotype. CDR3 residues: CASSLDGVASPLHF. CDR3 DNA: TGCGCCAGCAGCTTGGACGGGGTCGCTTCACCCCTCCACTTT. The chain links TRBV5-1 to TRBJ1-6, with D unclear. Looked up from germline, CDR1 is SGHRS and CDR2 is YFSETQ. The CDR3 sequence is 14 residues long. V was trimmed by 0 bases and J by 9 bases, leaving 10 bases between them.

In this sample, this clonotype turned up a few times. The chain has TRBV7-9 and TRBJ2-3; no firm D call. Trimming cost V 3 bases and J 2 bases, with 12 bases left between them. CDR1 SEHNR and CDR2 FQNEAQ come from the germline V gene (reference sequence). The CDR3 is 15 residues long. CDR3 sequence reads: CASSFGTDPTDTQYF. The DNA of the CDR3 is TGTGCCAGCAGCTTCGGCACGGACCCCACAGATACGCAGTATTTT.

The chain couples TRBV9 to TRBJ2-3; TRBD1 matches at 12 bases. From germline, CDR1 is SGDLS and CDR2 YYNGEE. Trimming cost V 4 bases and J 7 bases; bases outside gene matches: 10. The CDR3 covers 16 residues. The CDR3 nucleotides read TGTGCCAGCAGCTCCAGGTCGGGACAGGGGGCTTATACGCAGTATTTT. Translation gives CASSSRSGQGAYTQYF.

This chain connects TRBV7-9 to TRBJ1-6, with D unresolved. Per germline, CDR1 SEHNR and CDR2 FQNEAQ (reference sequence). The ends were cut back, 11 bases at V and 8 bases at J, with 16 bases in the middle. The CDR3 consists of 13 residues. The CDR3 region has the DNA TGTGCCGGAGGGAGTACCTTCGATTCACCCCTCCACTTT. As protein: CAGGSTFDSPLHF.

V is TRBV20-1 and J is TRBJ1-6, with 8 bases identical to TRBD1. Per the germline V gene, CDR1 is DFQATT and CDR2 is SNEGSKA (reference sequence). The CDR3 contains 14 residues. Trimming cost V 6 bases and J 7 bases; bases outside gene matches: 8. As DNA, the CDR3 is TGCAGTGCCCAAACGGGACAGGCAAATTCACCCCTCCACTTT. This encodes CSAQTGQANSPLHF.

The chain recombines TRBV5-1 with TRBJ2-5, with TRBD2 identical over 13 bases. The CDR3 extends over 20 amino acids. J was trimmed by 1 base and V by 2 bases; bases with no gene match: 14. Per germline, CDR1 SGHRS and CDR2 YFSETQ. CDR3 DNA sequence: TGCGCCAGCAGCTTCCTTACTGCGGGACTAGCGGGGACCTTCCAAGAGACCCAGTACTTC. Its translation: CASSFLTAGLAGTFQETQYF. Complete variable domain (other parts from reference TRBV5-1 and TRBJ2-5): KAGVTQTPRYLIKTRGQQVTLSCSPISGHRSVSWYQQTPGQGLQFLFEYFSETQRNKGNFPGRFSGRQFSNSRSEMNVSTLELGDSALYLCASSFLTAGLAGTFQETQYFGPGTRLLVL.

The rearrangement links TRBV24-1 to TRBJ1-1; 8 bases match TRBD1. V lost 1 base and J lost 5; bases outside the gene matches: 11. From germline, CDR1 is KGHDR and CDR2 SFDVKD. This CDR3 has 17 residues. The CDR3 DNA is TGTGCCACCAGTGATTTTAGGACAGGGAGTGTATGGACTGAAGCTTTCTTT. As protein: CATSDFRTGSVWTEAFF.

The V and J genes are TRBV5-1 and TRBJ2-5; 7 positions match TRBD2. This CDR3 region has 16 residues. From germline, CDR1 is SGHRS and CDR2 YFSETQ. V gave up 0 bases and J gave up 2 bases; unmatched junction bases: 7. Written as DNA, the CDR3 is TGCGCCAGCAGCTTGGTCCCGGGGGGTCCACAAGAGACCCAGTACTTC. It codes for CASSLVPGGPQETQYF.